The 13 T cell receptor beta chains below all came from one sample that was sequenced in a study of blood T cell repertoires in COVID-19. Sequencing used immunoSEQ multiplex PCR; TCRdb keeps in-frame clones, though not all of them. Of fewer than 100,000 clones listed, 75% to 95% are singletons. Specimen: peripheral blood. Every receptor here comes from a woman older than 75 with acute or convalescent COVID-19.

The V call is TRBV12-3 or TRBV12-4, the J call TRBJ1-1; weak D call: TRBD1 (5 bases). The ends were cut back, 6 bases at V and 3 bases at J, with 8 bases in the middle. The CDR3 length is 12 residues. CDR3 sequence reads: CASRKQDTEAFF. The DNA for the CDR3 is TGTGCCAGCAGGAAACAGGACACTGAAGCTTTCTTT.

This chain connects TRBV19 to TRBJ2-7, with 8 positions matching TRBD1. Germline V lookup: CDR1 LNHDA, CDR2 SQIVND (reference sequence). V gave up 5 bases and J gave up 2 bases; unmatched junction bases: 8. CDR3 length equals 15 residues. CDR3 nucleotides: TGTGCCAGTAGTCCCCGGACAGGGATAACCTACGAGCAGTACTTC. Translated: CASSPRTGITYEQYF.

Note on this clone: A junction boundary mismatches the germline segment, possibly from a read error. The chain joins TRBV11-3 to TRBJ2-2, with 7 positions matching TRBD1. CDR1 and CDR2 (germline): SGHNT, YENEEA. CDR3 length equals 14 residues. The CDR3 loop reads CAGSLGQTTGELFF. The CDR3 nucleotides read TGTGCCGGCAGCCTGGGACAGACCACCGGGGAGCTGTTTTTT.

This chain connects TRBV7-9 to TRBJ2-3, with 7 bases that match TRBD2. The germline V gene encodes CDR1 SEHNR and CDR2 FQNEAQ (reference sequence). The CDR3 is 16 residues long. After removal of 5 bases from V and 7 bases from J, the junction contained 15 bases not matched to a gene. The DNA of the CDR3 is TGTGCCAGCAGCCCCCGCGGGGGACTTGGTAGTCATACGCAGTATTTT. The encoded protein is CASSPRGGLGSHTQYF. The full variable domain, with the rest looked up from reference TRBV7-9 and TRBJ2-3, is DTGVSQNPRHKITKRGQNVTFRCDPISEHNRLYWYRQTLGQGPEFLTYFQNEAQLEKSRLLSDRFSAERPKGSFSTLEIQRTEQGDSAMYLCASSPRGGLGSHTQYFGPGTRLTVL.

CDR3 residues: CASSLDQGGTGELFF. The CDR3 region has the DNA TGTGCCAGCAGCTTGGATCAGGGAGGCACCGGGGAGCTGTTTTTT. This chain uses TRBV5-4 with TRBJ2-2; perhaps TRBD2 as D (6 bases). Germline CDR1 SGHNT, CDR2 YYREEE (reference sequence). This CDR3 has 15 residues. Trimming took 0 bases from V and 4 from J, leaving 10 bases between them. Drawing the rest from reference TRBV5-4 and TRBJ2-2, the complete variable domain is ETGVTQSPTHLIKTRGQQVTLRCSSQSGHNTVSWYQQALGQGPQFIFQYYREEENGRGNFPPRFSGLQFPNYSSELNVNALELDDSALYLCASSLDQGGTGELFFGEGSRLTVL.

The chain employs TRBV3-1 (or the pseudogene TRBV3-2) and TRBJ2-7, with 7 bases that match TRBD1. The CDR3 totals 13 residues. The germline V gene has CDR1 LGHDT and CDR2 YNNKEL (reference sequence). The junction had 8 bases not matched to a gene; V was cut back by 0 bases and J by 12 bases. In DNA, the CDR3 is TGTGCCAGCAGCCAAGACCCAGGGACAGCTGGGTACTTC. Its protein is CASSQDPGTAGYF.

This chain connects TRBV6-4 to TRBJ2-7, with D unresolved. Germline V gene lookup returns CDR1 MRHNA and CDR2 SNTAGT. Trimming took 6 bases from V and 3 from J, leaving 9 bases between them. This CDR3 contains 12 residues. The CDR3, as DNA: TGTGCCAGCAGGGCAGGATTCTACGAGCAGTACTTC. This encodes CASRAGFYEQYF.

This chain connects TRBV7-9 to TRBJ1-1; D is ambiguous. The ends were cut back, 8 bases at V and 2 bases at J, with 15 bases in the middle. CDR3 size: 14 residues. Germline CDR1 SEHNR, CDR2 FQNEAQ (reference sequence). CDR3 in DNA: TGTGCCAGCCCGAAATTTGAGGTTAACACTGAAGCTTTCTTT. Translated: CASPKFEVNTEAFF.

CDR3 bases: TGCGCCACCTCTGATGGCCCCGATCAGCCCCAGCATTTT. As protein: CATSDGPDQPQHF. The chain joins TRBV5-1 to TRBJ1-5; D uncertain. The germline V gene has CDR1 SGHRS and CDR2 YFSETQ. Trimming stripped 9 bases from V and 5 bases from J, with 15 bases between. This CDR3 contains 13 residues.

The chain is built from TRBV4-1 and TRBJ2-7, with 7 bases lining up with TRBD1. The J segment lost 1 base and the V segment lost 0 bases, leaving 6 bases of the junction unmatched. The CDR3 runs 16 residues. Per germline, CDR1 MGHRA and CDR2 YSYEKL. This chain's CDR3 is CASSQDYKGASYEQYF. CDR3 sequence (DNA): TGCGCCAGCAGCCAAGATTACAAGGGGGCATCCTACGAGCAGTACTTC.

This clone has only one observation. V usage is TRBV7-6 and J usage is TRBJ2-7, with 9 nucleotides matching TRBD2. Per the germline V gene, CDR1 is SGHVS and CDR2 is FNYEAQ. The ends lost 1 base at V and 3 bases at J; junction bases unmatched: 4. The CDR3 is 15 residues long. In DNA, the CDR3 is TGTGCCAGCAGCTTAGAGAGCGGGAGGATCTACGAGCAGTACTTC. Protein sequence: CASSLESGRIYEQYF.

The J gene is TRBJ2-7, the V gene TRBV4-2, with D tentatively TRBD2 (5 bases). CDR1 is LGHNA and CDR2 is YNFKEQ in the germline V gene. The CDR3 has 13 amino acids. With 0 bases removed from V and 6 bases from J, the gap between germline ends came to 9 bases. The CDR3 protein is CASSQEGAAEQYF. The CDR3 nucleotides read TGTGCCAGCAGCCAAGAAGGAGCGGCCGAGCAGTACTTC.

The CDR3: CASRWGQGSYGYTF. The CDR3 DNA reads as TGTGCCAGCAGGTGGGGACAGGGGAGCTATGGCTACACCTTC. The chain joins TRBV5-6 to TRBJ1-2; 10 positions match TRBD1. The germline CDR1 and CDR2 sequences are SGHDT and YYEEEE. Trimming took 5 bases from V and 4 from J; bases not matched to a gene: 5. This CDR3 contains 14 residues.